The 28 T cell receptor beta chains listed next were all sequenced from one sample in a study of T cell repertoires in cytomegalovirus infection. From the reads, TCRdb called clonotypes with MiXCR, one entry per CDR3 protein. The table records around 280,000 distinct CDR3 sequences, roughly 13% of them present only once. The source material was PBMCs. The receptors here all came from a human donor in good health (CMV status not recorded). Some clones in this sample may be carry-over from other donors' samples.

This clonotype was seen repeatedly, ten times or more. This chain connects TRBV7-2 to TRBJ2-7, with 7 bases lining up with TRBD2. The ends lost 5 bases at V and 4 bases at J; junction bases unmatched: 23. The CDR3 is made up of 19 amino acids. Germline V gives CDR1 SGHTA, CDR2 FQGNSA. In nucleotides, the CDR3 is TGTGCCAGCAGCCCCTTTCGGGGGGTGGTATCGAGGGAGATATACGAGCAGTACTTC. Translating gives CASSPFRGVVSREIYEQYF.

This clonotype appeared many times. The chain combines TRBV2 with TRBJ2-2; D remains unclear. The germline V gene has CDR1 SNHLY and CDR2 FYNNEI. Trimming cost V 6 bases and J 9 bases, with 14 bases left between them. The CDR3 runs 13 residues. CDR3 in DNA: TGTGCCAGCAGACCGACTCAGTTCCGGGAGCTGTTTTTT. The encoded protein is CASRPTQFRELFF.

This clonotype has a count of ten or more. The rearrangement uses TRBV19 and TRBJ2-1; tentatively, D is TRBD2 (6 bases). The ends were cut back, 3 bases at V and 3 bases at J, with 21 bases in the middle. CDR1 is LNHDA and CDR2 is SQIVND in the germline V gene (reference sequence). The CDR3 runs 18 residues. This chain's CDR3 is CASSIRAWDSYYYNEQFF. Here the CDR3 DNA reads TGTGCCAGTAGTATTAGGGCGTGGGACTCATACTACTACAATGAGCAGTTCTTC.

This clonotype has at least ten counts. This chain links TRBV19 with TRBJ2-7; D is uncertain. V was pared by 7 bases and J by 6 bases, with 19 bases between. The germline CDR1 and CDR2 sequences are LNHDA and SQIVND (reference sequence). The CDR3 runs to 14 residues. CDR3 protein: CASTDFPISSEQYF. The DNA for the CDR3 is TGTGCCAGTACAGACTTCCCGATTTCGTCCGAGCAGTACTTC.

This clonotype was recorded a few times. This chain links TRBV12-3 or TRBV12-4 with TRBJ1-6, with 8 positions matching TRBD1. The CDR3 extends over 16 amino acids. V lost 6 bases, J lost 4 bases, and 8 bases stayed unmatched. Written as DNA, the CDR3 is TGTGCCAGCAGACGCAGGACAGGGTCTTATAATTCACCCCTCCACTTT. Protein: CASRRRTGSYNSPLHF.

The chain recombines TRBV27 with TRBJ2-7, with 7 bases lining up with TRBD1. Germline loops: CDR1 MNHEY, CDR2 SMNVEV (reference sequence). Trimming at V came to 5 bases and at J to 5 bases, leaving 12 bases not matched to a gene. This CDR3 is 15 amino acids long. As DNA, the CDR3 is TGTGCCAGCAGTACCCTACAGGGGAGCGTTAACGAGCAGTACTTC. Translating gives CASSTLQGSVNEQYF.

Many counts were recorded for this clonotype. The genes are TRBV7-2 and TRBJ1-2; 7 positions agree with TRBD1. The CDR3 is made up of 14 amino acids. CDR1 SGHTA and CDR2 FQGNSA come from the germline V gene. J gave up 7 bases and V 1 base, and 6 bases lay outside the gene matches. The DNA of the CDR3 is TGTGCCAGCAGCTTAGAGGGCAGGGGGGCTGGCTACACCTTC. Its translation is CASSLEGRGAGYTF.

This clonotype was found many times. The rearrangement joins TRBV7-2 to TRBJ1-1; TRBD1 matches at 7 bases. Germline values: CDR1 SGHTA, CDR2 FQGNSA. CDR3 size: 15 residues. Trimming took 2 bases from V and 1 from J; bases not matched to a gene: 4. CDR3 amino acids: CASSLRGQKNTEAFF. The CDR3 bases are TGTGCCAGCAGCTTAAGGGGACAGAAGAACACTGAAGCTTTCTTT.

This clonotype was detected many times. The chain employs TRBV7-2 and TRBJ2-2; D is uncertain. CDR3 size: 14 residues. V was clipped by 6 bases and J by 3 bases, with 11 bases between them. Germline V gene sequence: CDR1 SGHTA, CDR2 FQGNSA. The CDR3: CASRGSGDTGELFF. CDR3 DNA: TGTGCCAGCAGGGGCAGTGGGGACACCGGGGAGCTGTTTTTT.

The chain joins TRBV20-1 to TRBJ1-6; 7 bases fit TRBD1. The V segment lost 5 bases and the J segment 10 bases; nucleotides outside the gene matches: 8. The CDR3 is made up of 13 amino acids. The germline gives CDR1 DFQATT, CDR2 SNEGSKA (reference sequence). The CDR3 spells CSAVGTVGSPLHF. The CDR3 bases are TGCAGTGCTGTAGGGACAGTCGGGTCACCCCTCCACTTT.

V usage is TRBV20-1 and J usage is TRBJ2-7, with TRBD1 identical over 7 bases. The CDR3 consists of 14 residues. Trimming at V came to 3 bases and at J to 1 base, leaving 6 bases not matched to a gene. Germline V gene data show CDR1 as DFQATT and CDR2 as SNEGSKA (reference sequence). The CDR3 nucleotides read TGCAGTGCTAGTCCGGGACAGCGATCCTACGAGCAGTACTTC. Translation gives CSASPGQRSYEQYF.

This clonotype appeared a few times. CDR3 residues: CATWDTMVSGANVLTF. CDR3 bases: TGTGCCACCTGGGACACAATGGTCTCTGGGGCCAACGTCCTGACTTTC. V usage is TRBV10-3 and J usage is TRBJ2-6; the D gene is possibly TRBD1 (6 bases). V lost 10 bases, J lost 0 bases, and 16 bases lay in between. The CDR3 is made up of 16 amino acids. Germline lookup yields CDR1 ENHRY and CDR2 SYGVKD.

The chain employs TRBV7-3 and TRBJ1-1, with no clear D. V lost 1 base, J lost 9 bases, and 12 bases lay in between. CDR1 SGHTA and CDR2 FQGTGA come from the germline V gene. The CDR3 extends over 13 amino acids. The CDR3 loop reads CASSLREGLKAFF. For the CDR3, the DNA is TGTGCCAGCAGCTTAAGGGAGGGTTTAAAAGCTTTCTTT. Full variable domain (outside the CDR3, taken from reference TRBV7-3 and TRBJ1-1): GAGVSQTPSNKVTEKGKYVELRCDPISGHTALYWYRQSLGQGPEFLIYFQGTGAADDSGLPNDRFFAVRPEGSVSTLKIQRTERGDSAVYLCASSLREGLKAFFGQGTRLTVV.

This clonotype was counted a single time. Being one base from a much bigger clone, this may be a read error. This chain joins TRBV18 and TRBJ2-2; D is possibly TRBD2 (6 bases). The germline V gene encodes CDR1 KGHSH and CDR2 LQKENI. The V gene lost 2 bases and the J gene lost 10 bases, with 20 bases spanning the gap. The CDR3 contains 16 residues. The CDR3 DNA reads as TGTGCCAGCTCACCATCGGGGACTTTGACGGGCGAGGAGCTGTTTTTT. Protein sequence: CASSPSGTLTGEELFF. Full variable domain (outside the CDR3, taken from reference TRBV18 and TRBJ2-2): NAGVMQNPRHLVRRRGQEARLRCSPMKGHSHVYWYRQLPEEGLKFMVYLQKENIIDESGMPKERFSAEFPKEGPSILRIQQVVRGDSAAYFCASSPSGTLTGEELFFGEGSRLTVL.

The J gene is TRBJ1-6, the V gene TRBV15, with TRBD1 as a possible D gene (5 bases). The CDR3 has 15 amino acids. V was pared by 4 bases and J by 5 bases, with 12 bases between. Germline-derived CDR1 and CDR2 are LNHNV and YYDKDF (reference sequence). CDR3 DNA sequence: TGTGCCACCAGCAAGGCAGGGACCCATAATTCACCCCTCCACTTT. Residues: CATSKAGTHNSPLHF. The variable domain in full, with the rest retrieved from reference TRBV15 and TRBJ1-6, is DAMVIQNPRYQVTQFGKPVTLSCSQTLNHNVMYWYQQKSSQAPKLLFHYYDKDFNNEADTPDNFQSRRPNTSFCFLDIRSPGLGDTAMYLCATSKAGTHNSPLHFGNGTRLTVT.

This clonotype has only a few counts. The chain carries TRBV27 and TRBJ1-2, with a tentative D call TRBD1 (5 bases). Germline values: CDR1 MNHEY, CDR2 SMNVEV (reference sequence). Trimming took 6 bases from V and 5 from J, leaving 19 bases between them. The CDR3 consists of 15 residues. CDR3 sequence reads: CASSFQDPGVYGYTF. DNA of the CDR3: TGTGCCAGCAGCTTTCAAGACCCGGGGGTTTATGGCTACACCTTC.

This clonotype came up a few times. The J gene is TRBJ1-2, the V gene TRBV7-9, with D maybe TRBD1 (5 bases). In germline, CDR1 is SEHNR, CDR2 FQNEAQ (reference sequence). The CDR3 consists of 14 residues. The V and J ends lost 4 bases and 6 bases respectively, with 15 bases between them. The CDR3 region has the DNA TGTGCCAGCAGCTACGGGGACTATGGTGATGGCTACACCTTC. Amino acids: CASSYGDYGDGYTF.

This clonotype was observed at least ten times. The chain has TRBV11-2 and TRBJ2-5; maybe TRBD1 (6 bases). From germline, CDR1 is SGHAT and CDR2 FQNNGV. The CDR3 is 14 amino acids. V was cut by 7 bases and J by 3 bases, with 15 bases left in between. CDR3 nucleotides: TGTGCCAGCACCCCTGGGGGCAGTAAAGAGACCCAGTACTTC. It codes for CASTPGGSKETQYF.

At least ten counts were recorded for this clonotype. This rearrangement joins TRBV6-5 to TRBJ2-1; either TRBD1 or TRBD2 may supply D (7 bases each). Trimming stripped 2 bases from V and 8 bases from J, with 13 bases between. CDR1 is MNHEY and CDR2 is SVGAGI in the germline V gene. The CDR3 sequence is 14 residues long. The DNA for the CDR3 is TGTGCCAGCAGTTACGGGCAGGGGGGGGATGAGCAGTTCTTC. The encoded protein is CASSYGQGGDEQFF.

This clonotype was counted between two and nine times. Here the CDR3 DNA reads TGCAGCGTTAGACGGACCGACCTTTACAATGAGCAGTTCTTC. Translating it yields CSVRRTDLYNEQFF. The V and J genes are TRBV29-1 and TRBJ2-1; D ambiguous. The V gene's germline CDR1 is SQVTM and CDR2 ANQGSEA. The CDR3 sequence is 14 residues long. Trimming pared 5 bases from V and 4 bases from J, leaving 15 bases between.

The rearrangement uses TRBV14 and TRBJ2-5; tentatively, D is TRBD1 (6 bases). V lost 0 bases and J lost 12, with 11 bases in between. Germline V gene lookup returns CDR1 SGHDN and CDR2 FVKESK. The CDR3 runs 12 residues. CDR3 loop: CASSQDRNREYF. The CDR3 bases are TGTGCCAGCAGCCAAGATCGGAACAGGGAGTACTTC.

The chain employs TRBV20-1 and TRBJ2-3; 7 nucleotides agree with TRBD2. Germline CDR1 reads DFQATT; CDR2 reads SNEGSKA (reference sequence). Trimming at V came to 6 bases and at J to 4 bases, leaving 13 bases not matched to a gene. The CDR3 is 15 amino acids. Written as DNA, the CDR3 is TGCAGTGCGGTGATGCGGGAGACTGGCGCAGATACGCAGTATTTT. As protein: CSAVMRETGADTQYF.

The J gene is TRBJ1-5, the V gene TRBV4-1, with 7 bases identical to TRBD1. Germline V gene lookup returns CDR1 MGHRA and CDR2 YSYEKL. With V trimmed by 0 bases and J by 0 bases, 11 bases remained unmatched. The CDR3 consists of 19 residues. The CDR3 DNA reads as TGCGCCAGCAGCCAAGAGTCGGGGTCAGGGGGGTATAGCAATCAGCCCCAGCATTTT. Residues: CASSQESGSGGYSNQPQHF.

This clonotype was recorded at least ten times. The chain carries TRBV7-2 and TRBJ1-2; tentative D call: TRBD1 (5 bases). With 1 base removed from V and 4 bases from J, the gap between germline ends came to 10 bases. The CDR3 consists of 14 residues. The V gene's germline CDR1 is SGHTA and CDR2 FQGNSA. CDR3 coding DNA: TGTGCCAGCAGCTTAGTAGGCCAGGGCTATGGCTACACCTTC. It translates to CASSLVGQGYGYTF.

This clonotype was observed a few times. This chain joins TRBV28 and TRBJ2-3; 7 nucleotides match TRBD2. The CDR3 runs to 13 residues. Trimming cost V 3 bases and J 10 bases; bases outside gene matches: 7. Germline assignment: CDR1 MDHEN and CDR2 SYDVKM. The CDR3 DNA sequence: TGTGCCAGCAGTTTGGGAGGGAGGTTTGCGCAGTATTTT. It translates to CASSLGGRFAQYF.

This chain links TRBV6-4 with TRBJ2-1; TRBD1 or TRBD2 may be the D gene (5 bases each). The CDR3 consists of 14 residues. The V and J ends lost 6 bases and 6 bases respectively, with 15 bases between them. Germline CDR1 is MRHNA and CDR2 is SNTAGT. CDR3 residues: CASRGTQGGNEQFF. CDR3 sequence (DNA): TGTGCCAGCAGAGGGACCCAGGGCGGCAATGAGCAGTTCTTC.

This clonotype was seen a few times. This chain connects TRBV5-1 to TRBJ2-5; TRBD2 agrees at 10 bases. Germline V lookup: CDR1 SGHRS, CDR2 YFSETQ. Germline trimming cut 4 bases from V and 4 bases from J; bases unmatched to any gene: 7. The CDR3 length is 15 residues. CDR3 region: CASSNKRGGPETQYF. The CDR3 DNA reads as TGCGCCAGCAGCAACAAGCGGGGGGGCCCAGAGACCCAGTACTTC.

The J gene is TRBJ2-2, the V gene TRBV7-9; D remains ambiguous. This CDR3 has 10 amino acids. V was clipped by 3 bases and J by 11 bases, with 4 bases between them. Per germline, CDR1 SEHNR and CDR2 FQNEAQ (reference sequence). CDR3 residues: CASSFEELFF. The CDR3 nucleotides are TGTGCCAGCAGCTTTGAAGAGCTGTTTTTT. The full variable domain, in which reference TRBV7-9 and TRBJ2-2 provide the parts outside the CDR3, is DTGVSQNPRHKITKRGQNVTFRCDPISEHNRLYWYRQTLGQGPEFLTYFQNEAQLEKSRLLSDRFSAERPKGSFSTLEIQRTEQGDSAMYLCASSFEELFFGEGSRLTVL.